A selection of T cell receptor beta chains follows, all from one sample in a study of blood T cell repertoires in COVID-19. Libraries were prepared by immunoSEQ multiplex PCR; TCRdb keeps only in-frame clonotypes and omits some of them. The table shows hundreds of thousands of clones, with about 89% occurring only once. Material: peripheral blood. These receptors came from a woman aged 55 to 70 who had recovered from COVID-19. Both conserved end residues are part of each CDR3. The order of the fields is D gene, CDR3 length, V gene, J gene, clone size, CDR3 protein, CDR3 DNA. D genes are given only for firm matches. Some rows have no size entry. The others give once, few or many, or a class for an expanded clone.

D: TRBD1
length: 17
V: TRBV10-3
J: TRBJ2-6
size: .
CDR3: CAISQTGGTSGANVLTF
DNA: TGTGCCATCAGCCAGACAGGGGGGACCTCTGGGGCCAACGTCCTGACTTTC

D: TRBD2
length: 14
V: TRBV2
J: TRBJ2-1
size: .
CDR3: CASSPGGSYNEQFF
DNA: TGTGCCAGCAGTCCGGGGGGCTCCTACAATGAGCAGTTCTTC

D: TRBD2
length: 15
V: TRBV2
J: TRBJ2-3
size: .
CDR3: CASSGTSGSTDTQYF
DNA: TGTGCCAGCAGTGGGACTAGCGGTAGCACAGATACGCAGTATTTT

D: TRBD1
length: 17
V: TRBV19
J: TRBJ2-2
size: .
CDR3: CASTSTDRGWNTGELFF
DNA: TGTGCCAGTACATCCACTGACAGGGGCTGGAACACCGGGGAGCTGTTTTTT

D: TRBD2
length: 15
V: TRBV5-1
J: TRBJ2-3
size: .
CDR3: CASRMGLAGADTQYF
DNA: TGCGCCAGCAGAATGGGACTAGCGGGGGCAGATACGCAGTATTTT

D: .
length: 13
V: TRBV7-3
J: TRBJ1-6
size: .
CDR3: CASSSLLNSPLHF
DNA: TGTGCCAGCAGCTCACTACTTAATTCACCCCTCCACTTT

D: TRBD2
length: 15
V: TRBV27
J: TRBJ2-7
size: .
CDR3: CASSYSGWSGYEQYF
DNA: TGTGCCAGCAGCTATAGCGGGTGGTCGGGTTACGAGCAGTACTTC

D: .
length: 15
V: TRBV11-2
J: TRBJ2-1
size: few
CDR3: CASSTLTGNGNEQFF
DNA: TGTGCCAGCAGCACTCTGACAGGTAACGGCAATGAGCAGTTCTTC

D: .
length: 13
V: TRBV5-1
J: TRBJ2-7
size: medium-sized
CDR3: CASRPGDSYEQYF
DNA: TGCGCCAGCCGGCCAGGCGATTCCTACGAGCAGTACTTC

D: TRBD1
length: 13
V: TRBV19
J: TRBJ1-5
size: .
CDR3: CASGQDLNQPQHF
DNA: TGTGCCAGTGGACAGGACCTAAATCAGCCCCAGCATTTT

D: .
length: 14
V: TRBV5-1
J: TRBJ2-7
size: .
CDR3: CASSAGTIGYEQYF
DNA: TGCGCCAGCAGCGCCGGGACAATTGGATACGAGCAGTACTTC